Shown below are 7 T cell receptor beta chains from a single sample sequenced in a study of blood T cell repertoires in COVID-19. Only in-frame clones appear in the TCRdb table, and some are missing; sequencing was by immunoSEQ multiplex PCR. The table has 200,000 to 250,000 clones, about 83% seen once. Sample: PBMCs or T cells enriched from blood (not recorded which). Receptor source: a woman aged 40 to 55 who had been exposed to COVID-19.

The rearrangement uses TRBV5-4 and TRBJ1-3; 7 bases match TRBD1. Per germline, CDR1 SGHNT and CDR2 YYREEE (reference sequence). The junction had 4 bases not matched to a gene; V was cut back by 4 bases and J by 0 bases. This CDR3 contains 15 residues. The CDR3: CASSGDSRSGNTIYF. As DNA, the CDR3 is TGTGCCAGCAGCGGGGACAGCCGCTCTGGAAACACCATATATTTT.

The chain couples TRBV3-1 (or the pseudogene TRBV3-2) to TRBJ1-2; tentative D call: TRBD1 (5 bases). With 4 bases removed from V and 1 base from J, the gap between germline ends came to 19 bases. Per germline, CDR1 LGHDT and CDR2 YNNKEL (reference sequence). This CDR3 comprises 17 residues. CDR3 sequence: CASSPMEGPVYNYGYTF. The DNA for the CDR3 is TGTGCCAGCAGCCCTATGGAGGGGCCAGTTTATAACTATGGCTACACCTTC.

J is TRBJ2-1 and V is TRBV6-6; D may be TRBD2 (5 bases). The ends were cut back, 5 bases at V and 9 bases at J, with 17 bases in the middle. Germline-derived CDR1 and CDR2 are MNHNY and SVGAGI (reference sequence). This CDR3 contains 14 residues. The CDR3 region is CASSPARGGLEQFF. The CDR3 DNA is TGTGCCAGCAGTCCGGCCCGGGGTGGCCTTGAGCAGTTCTTC.

This CDR3 reads CASSQKAGGAYNEQFF. CDR3 in DNA: TGTGCCAGCAGCCAAAAGGCGGGGGGGGCCTACAATGAGCAGTTCTTC. The chain combines TRBV2 with TRBJ2-1, with 9 positions matching TRBD2. The length of the CDR3 is 16 residues. Germline V gene data show CDR1 as SNHLY and CDR2 as FYNNEI. V lost 6 bases to trimming and J lost 2 bases; unmatched junction nucleotides: 8.

A few counts support this clone. The chain has TRBV7-9 and TRBJ1-6, with a weak D call TRBD1 (5 bases). The CDR3 loop spans 15 amino acids. The ends were cut back, 5 bases at V and 8 bases at J, with 16 bases in the middle. Germline lookup yields CDR1 SEHNR and CDR2 FQNEAQ (reference sequence). This chain's CDR3 is CASSPLGGSDSPLHF. CDR3 DNA: TGTGCCAGCAGCCCCCTTGGGGGGTCGGATTCACCCCTCCACTTT.

The rearrangement joins TRBV16 to TRBJ1-6; 7 bases line up with TRBD1. From germline, CDR1 is KGHSY and CDR2 FQNENV. There are 18 residues in the CDR3. Trimming removed 4 bases from V and 10 bases from J; junction bases left unmatched: 19. CDR3 protein: CASSRSTQGQGERSPLHF. CDR3 nucleotides: TGTGCCAGCAGCCGCAGCACCCAGGGGCAGGGGGAACGATCACCCCTCCACTTT.

V and J are TRBV7-3 and TRBJ1-1; 8 bases match TRBD1. With V trimmed by 5 bases and J by 6 bases, 5 bases remained unmatched. Germline loops: CDR1 SGHTA, CDR2 FQGTGA. The CDR3 is made up of 13 amino acids. This CDR3 is CASSPDRDAEAFF. For the CDR3, the DNA is TGTGCCAGCAGCCCGGACAGGGATGCTGAAGCTTTCTTT.